A selection of T cell receptor beta chains follows, all from one sample in a study of cytomegalovirus exposure and HLA in healthy donors. Data came from immunoSEQ multiplex PCR; TCRdb stores just in-frame clones and leaves some out. The sample shows approximately 180,000 clones, 75% to 85% of them seen only once. Sequenced sample: PBMCs. All receptors come from a woman aged 45-65 years in good health and CMV-seropositive. The CDR3 runs from the conserved cysteine through the conserved F or W. Fields, in order: V gene, D gene, J gene, clone size, CDR3 protein, CDR3 DNA. The D gene is left open where the match is weak. Size is stated for part of the rows, as once, few or many counts, or as a class when the clone is expanded.

TRBV27	TRBD2	TRBJ2-1	-	CASGGLAGGGEQFF	TGTGCCAGCGGGGGGCTAGCGGGGGGGGGTGAGCAGTTCTTC
TRBV7-9	-	TRBJ1-5	-	CASSLSGNQPQHF	TGTGCCAGCAGCTTAAGCGGTAATCAGCCCCAGCATTTT
TRBV7-3	TRBD2	TRBJ2-3	once	CASSSGLAGGLADTQYF	TGTGCCAGCAGCTCAGGGCTAGCGGGGGGCCTGGCAGATACGCAGTATTTT
TRBV7-9	TRBD1	TRBJ2-6	-	CASSLPWTGSSGANVLTF	TGTGCCAGCAGCTTACCCTGGACAGGGAGCTCTGGGGCCAACGTCCTGACTTTC
TRBV27	-	TRBJ1-2	-	CASSLSGGSAYTF	TGTGCCAGCAGTTTATCGGGGGGGAGTGCCTACACCTTC
TRBV7-8	TRBD2	TRBJ2-1	-	CASSRRTSGGHPSEQFF	TGTGCCAGCAGCCGCCGGACTAGCGGGGGCCACCCCAGTGAGCAGTTCTTC
TRBV4-1	-	TRBJ2-1	once	CASSQVPQVPWQFF	TGCGCCAGCAGCCAAGTGCCACAGGTCCCATGGCAGTTCTTC
TRBV7-6	TRBD1	TRBJ2-7	-	CASSLVGQGQGEQYF	TGTGCCAGCAGCTTAGTGGGACAGGGACAGGGCGAGCAGTACTTC
TRBV4-1	TRBD1	TRBJ1-5	-	CASSRQGQGNQPQHF	TGCGCCAGCAGCCGCCAAGGACAGGGAAATCAGCCCCAGCATTTT
TRBV4-2	-	TRBJ2-1	-	CASSQDYGNEQFF	TGTGCCAGCAGCCAAGATTACGGGAATGAGCAGTTCTTC
TRBV9	-	TRBJ2-2	-	CASSVGGDRTGELFF	TGTGCCAGCAGCGTAGGCGGGGATCGCACCGGGGAGCTGTTTTTT
TRBV6-1	TRBD1	TRBJ1-5	-	CASSEASWGTGGNQPQHF	TGTGCCAGCAGTGAAGCGTCCTGGGGGACAGGGGGCAATCAGCCCCAGCATTTT
TRBV7-8	-	TRBJ2-7	once	CASSLDRIYEQYF	TGTGCCAGCAGCTTGGACAGAATATACGAGCAGTACTTC
TRBV5-8	TRBD1	TRBJ2-7	once	CASSLGQGRKNEQYF	TGTGCCAGCAGCTTGGGACAGGGCAGAAAAAACGAGCAGTACTTC
TRBV15	TRBD1	TRBJ1-1	-	CATSRGTGPWNTEAFF	TGTGCCACCAGCAGAGGGACAGGTCCTTGGAACACTGAAGCTTTCTTT
TRBV5-1	-	TRBJ2-5	-	CASSLDNGGVRTQYF	TGCGCCAGCAGCTTGGATAACGGGGGAGTCCGGACCCAGTACTTC
TRBV9	TRBD2	TRBJ2-3	-	CASSVGLAGATDTQYF	TGTGCCAGCAGCGTAGGGCTAGCGGGGGCTACAGATACGCAGTATTTT
TRBV13	-	TRBJ1-6	-	CASSLAPVNSPLHF	TGTGCCAGCAGCTTAGCACCAGTAAATTCACCCCTCCACTTT
TRBV30	-	TRBJ1-4	-	CAWSAREKLFF	TGTGCCTGGAGCGCTCGGGAAAAACTGTTTTTT
TRBV29-1	-	TRBJ2-1	-	CSVESPTSSYNEQFF	TGCAGCGTTGAAAGCCCCACGAGCTCCTACAATGAGCAGTTCTTC
TRBV7-8	TRBD2	TRBJ2-7	-	CASSLGGGAKEQYF	TGTGCCAGCAGCTTAGGCGGGGGGGCGAAAGAGCAGTACTTC
TRBV6-1	-	TRBJ1-1	-	CASEEFPEAFF	TGTGCCAGCGAGGAATTTCCTGAAGCTTTCTTT
TRBV10-1	-	TRBJ1-5	few	CASNREEDQPQHF	TGCGCCAGCAACCGGGAGGAGGATCAGCCCCAGCATTTT
TRBV11-2	TRBD1	TRBJ2-7	-	CASSLPSGQGIHEQYF	TGTGCCAGCAGCTTACCTTCGGGACAGGGAATCCACGAGCAGTACTTC
TRBV29-1	-	TRBJ1-2	-	CSVEQGGGYTF	TGCAGCGTTGAACAGGGTGGTGGCTACACCTTC
TRBV6-5	TRBD1	TRBJ1-3	few	CASSRQGLSGNTIYF	TGTGCCAGCAGTCGACAGGGTCTTTCTGGAAACACCATATATTTT
TRBV5-6	-	TRBJ1-1	once	CATRSRAWGEAFF	TGTGCCACCCGGTCCAGGGCCTGGGGGGAGGCTTTCTTT
TRBV5-1	TRBD2	TRBJ2-1	-	CASSSGLAGGKSSYNEQFF	TGCGCCAGCAGCTCGGGACTAGCTGGGGGGAAGAGCTCCTACAATGAGCAGTTCTTC
TRBV4-1	-	TRBJ2-7	-	CASSQERRGGEQYF	TGCGCCAGCAGCCAAGAACGGCGAGGCGGAGAGCAGTACTTC
TRBV15	TRBD1	TRBJ2-5	-	CATSRDRRQETQYF	TGTGCCACCAGCAGGGACAGGCGACAAGAGACCCAGTACTTC
TRBV14	TRBD2	TRBJ2-2	-	CASSQVGLAGAGELFF	TGTGCCAGCAGCCAAGTTGGACTAGCGGGGGCCGGGGAGCTGTTTTTT
TRBV11-2	TRBD2	TRBJ2-7	-	CASSLDSGGFSYEQYF	TGTGCCAGCAGCTTAGATAGCGGGGGTTTCTCCTACGAGCAGTACTTC
TRBV10-3	TRBD1	TRBJ1-4	few	CAISDPGQGGTNEKLFF	TGTGCCATCAGTGACCCGGGACAGGGGGGAACTAATGAAAAACTGTTTTTT
TRBV7-8	-	TRBJ1-6	-	CASAKSYNSPLHF	TGTGCCAGCGCGAAGTCGTATAATTCACCCCTCCACTTT
TRBV11-1	TRBD1	TRBJ1-6	-	CASSPRDRGHRNSPLHF	TGTGCCAGCAGCCCAAGGGACAGGGGGCATCGTAATTCACCCCTCCACTTT
TRBV10-3	-	TRBJ2-5	-	CAIGGRTAQETQYF	TGTGCCATAGGCGGAAGGACAGCCCAAGAGACCCAGTACTTC
TRBV4-1	-	TRBJ1-2	-	CASSRANYGYTF	TGCGCCAGCAGCCGGGCGAACTATGGCTACACCTTC
TRBV13	-	TRBJ1-2	few	CASSPRQQGSGYTF	TGTGCCAGCAGCCCCAGACAACAGGGAAGTGGCTACACCTTC
TRBV9	-	TRBJ1-3	-	CASSVELLMAPGNSIYF	TGTGCCAGCAGCGTAGAGCTCCTTATGGCACCGGGAAACTCCATATATTTT
TRBV9	TRBD1	TRBJ1-3	few	CASSVGQGGGNTIYF	TGTGCCAGCAGCGTTGGACAGGGGGGAGGAAACACCATATATTTT
TRBV7-9	TRBD1	TRBJ1-2	-	CSSSWNRGNDYGYTF	TGTTCCAGCAGCTGGAACAGGGGGAACGACTATGGCTACACCTTC
TRBV15	TRBD1	TRBJ2-7	-	CATSRDRGYEQYF	TGTGCCACCAGCAGAGACAGGGGGTACGAGCAGTACTTC
TRBV7-3	-	TRBJ2-1	-	CASSLLASDKYNEQFF	TGTGCCAGCAGCTTACTAGCCTCCGATAAATACAATGAGCAGTTCTTC
TRBV29-1	-	TRBJ2-7	-	CSASPGVQGYEQYF	TGCAGCGCCAGCCCAGGGGTTCAGGGCTACGAGCAGTACTTC
TRBV7-3	-	TRBJ2-5	-	CASSAGDYQETQYF	TGTGCCAGCAGCGCCGGGGACTACCAAGAGACCCAGTACTTC
TRBV9	TRBD1	TRBJ1-1	-	CASSARQGAQLNPEAFF	TGTGCCAGCAGCGCCCGACAGGGGGCCCAGCTTAACCCTGAAGCTTTCTTT
TRBV6-5	TRBD1	TRBJ1-6	-	CASTRQGNNSPLHF	TGTGCCAGCACCAGACAGGGTAACAATTCACCCCTCCACTTT
TRBV5-4	-	TRBJ2-1	-	CASSLLAGTYNEQFF	TGTGCCAGCAGCTTGCTGGCGGGGACCTACAATGAGCAGTTCTTC
TRBV2	-	TRBJ2-3	-	CASNVDRLPGDTQYF	TGTGCCAGCAACGTCGACAGACTTCCTGGAGATACGCAGTATTTT
TRBV19	TRBD1	TRBJ1-5	-	CASSDRERYSNQPQHF	TGTGCCAGTTCCGACAGGGAACGATATAGCAATCAGCCCCAGCATTTT
TRBV6-6	TRBD2	TRBJ2-2	-	CARGGGATGELFF	TGTGCCAGGGGCGGGGGGGCGACCGGGGAGCTGTTTTTT
TRBV19	-	TRBJ1-2	-	CASSTEAWGYTF	TGTGCCAGTAGTACCGAGGCGTGGGGCTACACCTTC
TRBV27	-	TRBJ1-5	-	CASRFTGNQPQHF	TGTGCCAGCAGATTCACAGGCAATCAGCCCCAGCATTTT
TRBV19	-	TRBJ2-7	-	CASSIRGASYEQYF	TGTGCCAGTAGTATACGTGGGGCCTCCTACGAGCAGTACTTC
TRBV5-6	-	TRBJ1-2	-	CASSWGQRTSYGYTF	TGTGCCAGCAGCTGGGGCCAGAGAACTTCTTATGGCTACACCTTC
TRBV19	TRBD1	TRBJ1-5	-	CASSSTGGISNQPQHF	TGTGCCAGTAGTTCCACAGGGGGGATAAGCAATCAGCCCCAGCATTTT